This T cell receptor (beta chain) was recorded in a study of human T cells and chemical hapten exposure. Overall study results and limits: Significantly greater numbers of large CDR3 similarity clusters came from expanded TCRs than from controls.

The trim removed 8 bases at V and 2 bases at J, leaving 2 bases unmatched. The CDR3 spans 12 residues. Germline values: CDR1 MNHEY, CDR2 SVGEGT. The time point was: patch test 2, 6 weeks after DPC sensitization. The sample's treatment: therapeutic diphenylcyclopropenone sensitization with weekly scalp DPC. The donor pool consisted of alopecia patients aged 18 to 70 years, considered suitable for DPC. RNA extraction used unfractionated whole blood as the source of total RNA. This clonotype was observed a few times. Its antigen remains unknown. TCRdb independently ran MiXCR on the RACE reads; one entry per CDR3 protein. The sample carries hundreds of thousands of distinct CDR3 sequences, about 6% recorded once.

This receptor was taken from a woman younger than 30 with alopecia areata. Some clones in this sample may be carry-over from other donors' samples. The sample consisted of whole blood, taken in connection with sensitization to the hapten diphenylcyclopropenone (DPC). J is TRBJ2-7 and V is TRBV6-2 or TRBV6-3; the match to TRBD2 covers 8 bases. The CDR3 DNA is TGTGCCAGCCGGGGGGGAGCCTACGAGCAGTACTTC. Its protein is CASRGGAYEQYF.